Listed here is a single TCR beta chain. This sample was included in a study of blood T cell repertoires in COVID-19. Across the study: Sources were T cells, B-cell-depleted T cells, or PBMCs; the material itself was cDNA or gDNA.

The repertoire was sequenced with immunoSEQ multiplex PCR; TCRdb's copy has only in-frame clones and lacks some. The sample includes some 430,000 clones, 80% to 95% of them seen just once. The germline V gene encodes CDR1 SGDLS and CDR2 YYNGEE. The CDR3 loop spans 17 amino acids. With V trimmed by 3 bases and J by 9 bases, 14 bases remained unmatched. The sequence came from a man in his late teens or twenties who had recovered from COVID-19. Sample: PBMCs or T cells enriched from blood (not recorded which). The chain links TRBV9 to TRBJ2-3, with TRBD2 matching over 12 bases. CDR3 sequence: CASSAFSTSGSSGTQYF. The CDR3 nucleotides read TGTGCCAGCAGCGCCTTCTCGACTAGCGGGAGCTCGGGAACGCAGTATTTT.